This TCR beta chain emerged from a study of T cells in Graves' hyperthyroidism and ophthalmopathy. Across the study: Before treatment of any kind, peripheral blood was taken at initial diagnosis.

Study conclusions and caveats: Blood also held most thyroid clonotypes expanded beyond 0.001.

The sample holds many counts of this clonotype. Its specificity is not known. The ends were cut back, 7 bases at V and 1 base at J, with 11 bases in the middle. This CDR3 contains 13 residues. Looked up from germline, CDR1 is SGHTA and CDR2 is FQGNSA. TCR beta CDR3 regions were amplified from RNA. The HTBI primer set served for first-round RT-PCR of the TCR CDR3. TCRdb passed the multiplex PCR reads through MiXCR, listing each CDR3 protein once. This table has 400,000 to 600,000 distinct CDR3 sequences, around 15% appearing once. The receptor was isolated from a woman aged 25 to 39 with Graves' ophthalmopathy. V is TRBV7-2 and J is TRBJ2-7; D remains ambiguous. Input material: blood. CDR3 protein: CASTPRRSYEQYF. For the CDR3, the DNA is TGTGCCAGCACCCCCCGGCGGTCCTACGAGCAGTACTTC. Looking up the rest from reference TRBV7-2 and TRBJ2-7 gives the full variable domain: GAGVSQSPSNKVTEKGKDVELRCDPISGHTALYWYRQSLGQGLEFLIYFQGNSAPDKSGLPSDRFSAERTGGSVSTLTIQRTQQEDSAVYLCASTPRRSYEQYFGPGTRLTVT.